These 23 T cell receptor beta chains were all obtained from the same sample, sequenced in a study of blood T cell repertoires in COVID-19 (dated by TCRdb to the early 2020s). The library was generated by the immunoSEQ multiplex PCR assay. TCRdb obtained this table from immuneACCESS and retained in-frame rearrangements with V and J assigned. These tables miss some clones; where compared with another copy, unresolved V genes account for less than half of the shortfall, and the remainder is unexplained. This sample comprises some 270,000 clones, about 82% of them detected only once. Over 5.5% of the sample is held by the ten biggest clonotypes. Source material: peripheral blood. These receptors came from a woman older than 75 with COVID-19, enrolled during active disease.

V and J are TRBV20-1 and TRBJ1-2, with unresolved D. Trimming left V 3 bases short and J 6 bases short, with 8 bases between. This CDR3 comprises 11 residues. CDR1 is DFQATT, CDR2 SNEGSKA, per germline (reference sequence). The CDR3 region is CSARFQNGYTF. The CDR3 DNA reads as TGCAGTGCTAGGTTCCAGAATGGCTACACCTTC.

This clone was counted once. The chain couples TRBV5-6 to TRBJ1-2; D not resolved. The V gene's germline CDR1 is SGHDT and CDR2 YYEEEE. CDR3 size: 14 residues. Trimming took 4 bases from V and 7 from J, leaving 17 bases between them. In DNA, the CDR3 is TGTGCCAGCAGCCCCTTAGGAGGGAATAGTGGCTACACCTTC. Its translation is CASSPLGGNSGYTF. Variable domain in full (rest from reference TRBV5-6 and TRBJ1-2): DAGVTQSPTHLIKTRGQQVTLRCSPKSGHDTVSWYQQALGQGPQFIFQYYEEEERQRGNFPDRFSGHQFPNYSSELNVNALLLGDSALYLCASSPLGGNSGYTFGSGTRLTVV.

In regard to this clone: Other DNA sequences in this sample translate to the same CDR3. The V and J genes are TRBV5-1 and TRBJ1-1, with 7 bases lining up with TRBD1. This CDR3 is built from 14 residues. V shed 4 bases and J 2 bases; nucleotides not matched to a gene: 5. From germline, CDR1 is SGHRS and CDR2 YFSETQ. The CDR3 is CASSPGTVNTEAFF. The CDR3 nucleotides read TGCGCCAGCAGCCCCGGGACAGTAAACACTGAAGCTTTCTTT. Complete variable domain (other parts from reference TRBV5-1 and TRBJ1-1): KAGVTQTPRYLIKTRGQQVTLSCSPISGHRSVSWYQQTPGQGLQFLFEYFSETQRNKGNFPGRFSGRQFSNSRSEMNVSTLELGDSALYLCASSPGTVNTEAFFGQGTRLTVV.

In nucleotides, the CDR3 is TGTGCCACCAGCGACCGAAGCGGACAGCCTATTAATGAAAAACTGTTTTTT. This encodes CATSDRSGQPINEKLFF. The rearrangement joins TRBV15 to TRBJ1-4; D might be TRBD1 (6 bases). This CDR3 contains 17 residues. Germline V CDR1 and CDR2: LNHNV, YYDKDF (reference sequence). Trimming stripped 5 bases from V and 4 bases from J, with 20 bases between.

V gene TRBV7-2 combines with J gene TRBJ1-1; a possible D gene is TRBD1 (6 bases). Germline V gene data show CDR1 as SGHTA and CDR2 as FQGNSA. The length of the CDR3 is 14 residues. V lost 7 bases and J lost 11, with 23 bases in between. This CDR3 reads CASTPGRSTGFAFF. The CDR3 region has the DNA TGTGCCAGCACCCCTGGACGTAGTACAGGGTTCGCTTTCTTT.

In DNA form, the CDR3 reads TGTGCCAGCAGTTCCAGGGGGCTGGATGAAGCTTTCTTT. Its protein is CASSSRGLDEAFF. This chain connects TRBV6-6 to TRBJ1-1, with 8 bases matching TRBD1. This CDR3 contains 13 residues. V lost 4 bases, J lost 7 bases, and 5 bases stayed unmatched. CDR1 MNHNY and CDR2 SVGAGI come from the germline V gene (reference sequence).

The V and J genes are TRBV6-5 and TRBJ1-5; D unclear. V was clipped by 0 bases and J by 2 bases, with 11 bases between them. The CDR3 loop spans 16 amino acids. Germline V gives CDR1 MNHEY, CDR2 SVGAGI. Here the CDR3 reads CASSYSGLEGNQPQHF. In DNA form, the CDR3 reads TGTGCCAGCAGTTACTCGGGGTTGGAGGGCAATCAGCCCCAGCATTTT.

This clone appeared a few times. The chain employs TRBV7-3 and TRBJ1-1; D is possibly TRBD1 (5 bases). CDR1 is SGHTA and CDR2 is FQGTGA in the germline V gene. This CDR3 region has 13 residues. V lost 2 bases and J 8 bases, leaving 12 bases between the germline ends. The CDR3 sequence: CASSLGVQGEAFF. For the CDR3, the DNA is TGTGCCAGCAGCTTAGGGGTTCAGGGAGAAGCTTTCTTT.

V usage is TRBV25-1 and J usage is TRBJ2-1; 10 bases fit TRBD1. This CDR3 comprises 15 residues. Unmatched junction bases numbered 6, after V lost 7 bases and J lost 3 bases. Per germline, CDR1 MGHDK and CDR2 SYGVNS. The CDR3 region is CASTRQGASYNEQFF. In DNA, the CDR3 is TGTGCCAGCACTCGACAGGGGGCGAGCTACAATGAGCAGTTCTTC.

CDR3 nucleotide sequence: TGTGCCAGCAGCTTAAAGGCAGGGGATCAGCCCCAGCATTTT. It encodes CASSLKAGDQPQHF. The chain uses TRBV7-2 and TRBJ1-5, with D possibly matching TRBD1 (6 bases). There are 14 residues in the CDR3. Germline assignment: CDR1 SGHTA and CDR2 FQGNSA. The V end was cut by 2 bases, the J end by 5 bases, with 10 bases between.

The chain uses TRBV6-5 and TRBJ1-5; no clear D. The CDR3 totals 13 residues. The V gene's germline CDR1 is MNHEY and CDR2 SVGAGI. V lost 7 bases, J lost 4 bases, and 11 bases lay in between. The CDR3 DNA reads TGTGCCAGCACCGCCAGAGCGAATCAGCCCCAGCATTTT. The encoded protein is CASTARANQPQHF.

This clone has more than one count but fewer than ten. CDR3 region: CATTGAGAHDTQYF. DNA of the CDR3: TGCGCGACAACTGGGGCGGGGGCCCATGATACGCAGTATTTT. V is TRBV23-1 and J is TRBJ2-3; the D gene is possibly TRBD2 (7 bases). TRBV23-1 is treated as an ORF (open reading frame) with a function not yet certain. CDR3 size: 14 residues.

The chain links TRBV5-4 to TRBJ1-3; the match to TRBD1 covers 12 bases. In germline, CDR1 is SGHNT, CDR2 YYREEE (reference sequence). The CDR3 length is 17 residues. V lost 3 bases to trimming and J lost 4 bases; unmatched junction nucleotides: 8. The CDR3 sequence: CASSSPGGTGGGNTIYF. CDR3 nucleotide sequence: TGTGCCAGCAGCTCCCCCGGCGGGACAGGGGGCGGAAACACCATATATTTT.

The chain recombines TRBV9 with TRBJ1-6, with TRBD1 matching over 7 bases. This CDR3 has 14 residues. The ends lost 0 bases at V and 7 bases at J; junction bases unmatched: 1. Germline V lookup: CDR1 SGDLS, CDR2 YYNGEE. The CDR3 region has the DNA TGTGCCAGCAGCGTAGAACAGGGGAATTCACCCCTCCACTTT. Translating gives CASSVEQGNSPLHF.

The chain has TRBV7-3 and TRBJ2-1, with 15 bases matching TRBD2. This CDR3 has 15 residues. The germline gives CDR1 SGHTA, CDR2 FQGTGA. After removal of 4 bases from V and 9 bases from J, the junction contained 4 bases not matched to a gene. The CDR3 region has the DNA TGTGCCAGCAGCTGGACTAGCGGGGGGGCAGGTGAGCAGTTCTTC. It yields the protein CASSWTSGGAGEQFF.

The V gene is TRBV9, the J gene TRBJ1-6; TRBD1 might be the D (5 bases). CDR1 SGDLS and CDR2 YYNGEE come from the germline V gene. V gave up 0 bases and J gave up 9 bases, with 13 bases separating them. The CDR3 loop spans 15 amino acids. The CDR3 DNA reads TGTGCCAGCAGCGTAGAGGAACAGGCGATTTCACCCCTCCACTTT. Amino acid sequence: CASSVEEQAISPLHF.

The rearrangement joins TRBV5-1 to TRBJ2-1, with a weak D call TRBD2 (5 bases). Trimming removed 0 bases from V and 2 bases from J, with 6 bases in between. From germline, CDR1 is SGHRS and CDR2 YFSETQ. This CDR3 has 14 amino acids. The CDR3 here is CASSLAGAYNEQFF. The CDR3 nucleotides read TGCGCCAGCAGCTTGGCCGGGGCCTACAATGAGCAGTTCTTC.

V and J are TRBV5-1 and TRBJ2-7, with D perhaps matching TRBD2 (7 bases). V lost 4 bases to trimming and J lost 4 bases, with 24 bases between them. The CDR3 sequence is 17 residues long. Germline lookup yields CDR1 SGHRS and CDR2 YFSETQ. The CDR3 sequence is CASSPRGGGASSYEQYF. CDR3 coding DNA: TGCGCCAGCAGCCCCCGAGGGGGGGGCGCTTCCAGTTACGAGCAGTACTTC. Variable domain in full (rest from reference TRBV5-1 and TRBJ2-7): KAGVTQTPRYLIKTRGQQVTLSCSPISGHRSVSWYQQTPGQGLQFLFEYFSETQRNKGNFPGRFSGRQFSNSRSEMNVSTLELGDSALYLCASSPRGGGASSYEQYFGPGTRLTVT.

CDR3 protein: CASNRQGGQSSVDTIYF. The CDR3 bases are TGTGCCAGTAATCGCCAAGGGGGACAGAGTTCAGTGGACACCATATATTTT. This rearrangement joins TRBV19 to TRBJ1-3, with 7 nucleotides matching TRBD1. CDR1 and CDR2 (germline): LNHDA, SQIVND (reference sequence). The J segment lost 8 bases and the V segment lost 7 bases, leaving 20 bases of the junction unmatched. CDR3 length: 17 amino acids.

This chain uses TRBV5-5 with TRBJ1-4; maybe TRBD1 (5 bases). Germline V lookup: CDR1 SGHKS, CDR2 YYEKEE (reference sequence). The V gene lost 4 bases and the J gene lost 2 bases, with 12 bases spanning the gap. CDR3 length equals 15 residues. CDR3 loop: CASSVQGTTNEKLFF. In nucleotides, the CDR3 is TGTGCCAGCAGCGTCCAGGGTACGACTAATGAAAAACTGTTTTTT.

CDR3 DNA: TGTGCCAGCAGCTCCGCGGGATCCTCTGGAAACACCATATATTTT. It specifies CASSSAGSSGNTIYF. This sequence joins TRBV5-4 and TRBJ1-3; D unresolved. The length of the CDR3 is 15 residues. The V and J ends lost 3 bases and 0 bases respectively, with 10 bases between them. The germline V gene encodes CDR1 SGHNT and CDR2 YYREEE (reference sequence).

The V call is TRBV24-1, the J call TRBJ2-3; weak D call: TRBD1 (6 bases). The CDR3 contains 14 residues. Germline V lookup: CDR1 KGHDR, CDR2 SFDVKD. The V end lost 4 bases, the J end lost 4 bases, and 11 bases lay between the germline ends. CDR3 sequence: CATSEYTGSDTQYF. DNA for the CDR3: TGTGCCACCAGTGAGTATACAGGGTCAGATACGCAGTATTTT.

The CDR3 DNA reads as TGTGCCAGCAGTTGGGACAGGGATCAGCCCCAGCATTTT. Translation gives CASSWDRDQPQHF. J is TRBJ1-5 and V is TRBV12-3 or TRBV12-4; 9 bases line up with TRBD1. There are 13 residues in the CDR3. V lost 4 bases to trimming and J lost 5 bases; unmatched junction nucleotides: 0.